Listed below are T cell receptor beta chains from one sample, sequenced in a study of blood T cell repertoires in COVID-19. Libraries were prepared by immunoSEQ multiplex PCR; TCRdb keeps only in-frame clonotypes and omits some of them. The sample yields under 300,000 clones, 86% seen once. The sequenced material came from PBMCs or T cells enriched from blood (not recorded which). These receptors came from a woman aged 40 to 55 with acute COVID-19. The CDR3 runs from the conserved cysteine through the conserved F or W. D genes are given only for firm matches. A clone size is listed for some rows: how often the clone was seen (once, few, many), or a class if it is expanded.

D gene	V gene	clone size	J gene	CDR3 DNA	CDR3 protein
-	TRBV13	-	TRBJ2-3	TGTGCCAGCAGCGGGACTCCTTCTAGCACAGATACGCAGTATTTT	CASSGTPSSTDTQYF
TRBD1	TRBV19	few	TRBJ1-4	TGTGCCAGTAGTCGGGACAGATACCCCACCAATGGTGAAAAACTGTTTTTT	CASSRDRYPTNGEKLFF
-	TRBV6-5	-	TRBJ1-2	TGTGCCAGCAGGGGAGTAGGGCACGGCTACACCTTC	CASRGVGHGYTF
-	TRBV11-2	once	TRBJ2-2	TGTGCCAGCAGCTTAAGTGGAGGCGGGGAGCTGTTTTTT	CASSLSGGGELFF
-	TRBV19	-	TRBJ2-6	TGTGGGACCTCGGGACTGCCATCCTCTGGGGCCAACGTCCTGACTTTC	CGTSGLPSSGANVLTF
TRBD1	TRBV6-5	-	TRBJ1-2	TGTGCCAGCAGGAGGACAGGTCTATATGGCTACACCTTC	CASRRTGLYGYTF
TRBD2	TRBV14	-	TRBJ2-2	TGTGCCAGCAGCCATCTCTCTAGCGGGAAGTCCGGGGAGCTGTTTTTT	CASSHLSSGKSGELFF
TRBD2	TRBV29-1	once	TRBJ2-3	TGCAGCGTTGAATCCGCTAGCGGGAGGGTAGATACGCAGTATTTT	CSVESASGRVDTQYF
TRBD2	TRBV5-5	-	TRBJ2-7	TGTGCCAGCAGTAGCGGGAGGGCCCGCTCCTACGAGCAGTACTTC	CASSSGRARSYEQYF
-	TRBV5-1	-	TRBJ1-1	TGCGCCAGCAGCTCCAAAGGAACAGGGAACACTGAAGCTTTCTTT	CASSSKGTGNTEAFF
TRBD2	TRBV27	-	TRBJ2-7	TGTGCCAGCAGCCAGACTAGCGGGACCTCCTACGAGCAGTACTTC	CASSQTSGTSYEQYF
TRBD1	TRBV19	-	TRBJ1-1	TGTGCCAGTAGTATTAGGACAGGGGCTACGATGAACACTGAAGCTTTCTTT	CASSIRTGATMNTEAFF
-	TRBV19	-	TRBJ2-1	TGTGCCAGTAGTATCGGGGGAAGCGGTGGGGTCCATGAGCAGTTCTTC	CASSIGGSGGVHEQFF
-	TRBV5-1	-	TRBJ2-2	TGCGCCAGCAGCTTGTTAGTGAACACCGGGGAGCTGTTTTTT	CASSLLVNTGELFF
-	TRBV7-9	-	TRBJ1-3	TGTGCCAGCAGCTTGGCAATCTCTGGAAACACCATATATTTT	CASSLAISGNTIYF
-	TRBV12-3/TRBV12-4	-	TRBJ2-7	TGTGCCAGCAGTTTAGAACAGGTCTACGAGCAGTACTTC	CASSLEQVYEQYF
TRBD1	TRBV19	few	TRBJ2-1	TGTGCCAGTAGTTTGGGACAGGCAGGTCCAAATGAGCAGTTCTTC	CASSLGQAGPNEQFF
TRBD2	TRBV5-1	-	TRBJ2-1	TGCGCCAGCCAGTTGTCGGGAGGTCTCAATGAGCAGTTCTTC	CASQLSGGLNEQFF
TRBD1	TRBV25-1	-	TRBJ1-1	TGTGCCAGCAGTGGAGTCCGACAGGGGGAAGCTTTCTTT	CASSGVRQGEAFF
-	TRBV20-1	-	TRBJ2-4	TGCAGTGCTAGAACAGGGTCCATTCAGTACTTC	CSARTGSIQYF